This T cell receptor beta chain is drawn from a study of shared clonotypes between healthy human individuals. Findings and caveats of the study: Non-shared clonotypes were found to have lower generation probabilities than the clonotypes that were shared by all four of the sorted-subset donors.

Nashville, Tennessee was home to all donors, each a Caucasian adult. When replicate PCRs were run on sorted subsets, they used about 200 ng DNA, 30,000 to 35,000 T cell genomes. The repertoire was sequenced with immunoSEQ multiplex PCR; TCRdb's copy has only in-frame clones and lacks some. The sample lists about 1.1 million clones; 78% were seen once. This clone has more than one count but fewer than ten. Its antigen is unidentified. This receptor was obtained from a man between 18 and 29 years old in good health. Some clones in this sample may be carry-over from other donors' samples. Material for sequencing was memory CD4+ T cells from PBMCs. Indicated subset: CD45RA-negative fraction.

CDR3 DNA: TGTGCCAGCTCACCGGAGAATGAGCAGTTCTTC. This sequence encodes CASSPENEQFF. The J gene is TRBJ2-1, the V gene TRBV18; D gene unclear. Looked up from germline, CDR1 is KGHSH and CDR2 is LQKENI. The CDR3 is 11 amino acids. Trimming cost V 3 bases and J 7 bases, with 4 bases left between them.